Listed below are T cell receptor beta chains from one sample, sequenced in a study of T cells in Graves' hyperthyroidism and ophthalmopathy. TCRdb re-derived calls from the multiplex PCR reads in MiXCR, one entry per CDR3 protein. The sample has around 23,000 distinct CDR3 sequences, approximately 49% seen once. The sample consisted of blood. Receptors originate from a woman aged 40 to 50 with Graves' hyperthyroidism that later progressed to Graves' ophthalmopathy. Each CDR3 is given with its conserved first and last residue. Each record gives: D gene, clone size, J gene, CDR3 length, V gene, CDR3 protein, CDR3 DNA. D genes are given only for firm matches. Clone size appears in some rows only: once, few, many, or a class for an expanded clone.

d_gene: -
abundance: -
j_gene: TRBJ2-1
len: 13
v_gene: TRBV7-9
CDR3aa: CASSLARQVEQFF
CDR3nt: TGTGCCAGCAGCTTAGCCCGACAGGTGGAGCAGTTCTTC

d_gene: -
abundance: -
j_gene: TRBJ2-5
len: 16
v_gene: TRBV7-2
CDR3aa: CASSPPGERGVGTQYF
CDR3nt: TGTGCCAGCAGCCCCCCGGGAGAGAGAGGGGTGGGGACCCAGTACTTC

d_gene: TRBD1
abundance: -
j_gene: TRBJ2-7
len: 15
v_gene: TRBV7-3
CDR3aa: CASSLRQGGSYEQYF
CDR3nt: TGTGCCAGCAGCTTAAGACAGGGGGGATCCTACGAGCAGTACTTC

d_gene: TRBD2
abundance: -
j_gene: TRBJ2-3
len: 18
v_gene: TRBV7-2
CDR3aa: CASSPPGLAGVGTDTQYF
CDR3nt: TGTGCCAGCAGCCCTCCGGGACTAGCGGGAGTAGGGACAGATACGCAGTATTTT

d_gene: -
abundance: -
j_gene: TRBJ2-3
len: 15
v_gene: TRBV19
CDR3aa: CATSTGLLSTDTQYF
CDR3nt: TGTGCCACCTCGACGGGACTCCTAAGCACAGATACGCAGTATTTT

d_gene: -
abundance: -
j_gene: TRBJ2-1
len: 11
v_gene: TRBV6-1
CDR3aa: CESRNYNEQFF
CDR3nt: TGTGAATCAAGGAACTACAATGAGCAGTTCTTC

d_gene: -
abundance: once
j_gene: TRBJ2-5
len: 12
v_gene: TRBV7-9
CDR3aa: CASSLGGQPQYF
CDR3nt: TGTGCCAGCAGCTTAGGGGGTCAGCCCCAGTACTTC

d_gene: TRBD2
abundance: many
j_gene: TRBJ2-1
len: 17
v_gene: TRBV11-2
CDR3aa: CASSSNLLAGTNNEQFF
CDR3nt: TGTGCCAGCAGCTCAAACCTACTAGCGGGGACAAACAATGAGCAGTTCTTC

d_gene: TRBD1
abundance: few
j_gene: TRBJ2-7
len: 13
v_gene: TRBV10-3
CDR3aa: CAISRQGSYEQYF
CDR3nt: TGTGCCATCAGCCGACAGGGGTCCTACGAGCAGTACTTC

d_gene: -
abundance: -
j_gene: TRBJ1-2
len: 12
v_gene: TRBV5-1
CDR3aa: CASSWQGYGYTF
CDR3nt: TGCGCCAGCAGCTGGCAGGGGTACGGCTACACCTTC

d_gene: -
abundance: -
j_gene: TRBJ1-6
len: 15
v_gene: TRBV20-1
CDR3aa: CSARDFGRDNSPLHF
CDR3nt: TGCAGTGCTAGAGATTTCGGGAGGGATAATTCACCCCTCCACTTT

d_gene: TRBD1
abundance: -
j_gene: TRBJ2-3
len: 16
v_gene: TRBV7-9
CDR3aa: CASRLGQGVSTDTQYF
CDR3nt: TGTGCCAGCAGGCTGGGTCAGGGGGTGTCGACAGATACGCAGTATTTT

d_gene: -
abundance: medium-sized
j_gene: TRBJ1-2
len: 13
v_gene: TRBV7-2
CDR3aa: CASSQTLVSGYTF
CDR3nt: TGTGCCAGCAGCCAAACGCTCGTCTCTGGCTACACCTTC

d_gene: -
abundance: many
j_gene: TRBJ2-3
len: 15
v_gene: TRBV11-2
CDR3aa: CASSLTDRYTDTQYF
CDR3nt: TGTGCCAGCAGCTTAACGGACAGATACACAGATACGCAGTATTTT

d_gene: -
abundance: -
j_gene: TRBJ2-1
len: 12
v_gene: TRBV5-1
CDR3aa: CASSFDYEEQFF
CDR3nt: TGCGCCAGCAGCTTCGACTACGAAGAGCAGTTCTTC

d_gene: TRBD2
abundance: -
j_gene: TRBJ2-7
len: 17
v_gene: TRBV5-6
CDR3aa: CASSLGGLLAEAYGQYF
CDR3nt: TGTGCCAGCAGCTTGGGAGGATTGCTAGCGGAAGCCTACGGGCAGTACTTC

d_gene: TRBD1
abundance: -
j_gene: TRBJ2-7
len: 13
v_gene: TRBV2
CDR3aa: CASSDRGSHEQYF
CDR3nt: TGTGCCAGCAGTGACAGGGGGAGCCACGAGCAGTACTTC